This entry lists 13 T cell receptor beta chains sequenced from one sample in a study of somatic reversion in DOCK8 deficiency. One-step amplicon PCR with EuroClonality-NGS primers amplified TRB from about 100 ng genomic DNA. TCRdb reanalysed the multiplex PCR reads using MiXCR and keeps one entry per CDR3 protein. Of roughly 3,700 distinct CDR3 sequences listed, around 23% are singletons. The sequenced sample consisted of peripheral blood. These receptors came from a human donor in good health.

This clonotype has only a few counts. In DNA form, the CDR3 reads TGTGCCAGCAGTTACCGCTTTAACACTGAAGCTTTCTTT. Protein sequence: CASSYRFNTEAFF. This rearrangement joins TRBV6-2 or TRBV6-3 to TRBJ1-1; D unclear. V was pared by 2 bases and J by 2 bases, with 6 bases between. Per germline, CDR1 MNHEY and CDR2 SVGEGT. CDR3 size: 13 residues.

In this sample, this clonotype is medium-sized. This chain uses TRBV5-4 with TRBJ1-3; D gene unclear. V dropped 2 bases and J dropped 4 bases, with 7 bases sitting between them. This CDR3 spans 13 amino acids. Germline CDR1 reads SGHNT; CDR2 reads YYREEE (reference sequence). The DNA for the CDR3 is TGTGCCAGCAGCTTTATAGGGGGAAACACCATATATTTT. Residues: CASSFIGGNTIYF.

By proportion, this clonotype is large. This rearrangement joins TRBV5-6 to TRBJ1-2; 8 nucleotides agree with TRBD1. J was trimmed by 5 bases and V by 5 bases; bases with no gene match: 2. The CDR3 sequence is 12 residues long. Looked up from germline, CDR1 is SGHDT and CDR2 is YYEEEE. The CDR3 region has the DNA TGTGCCAGCAGTGGACAGGGTTATGGCTACACCTTC. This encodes CASSGQGYGYTF.

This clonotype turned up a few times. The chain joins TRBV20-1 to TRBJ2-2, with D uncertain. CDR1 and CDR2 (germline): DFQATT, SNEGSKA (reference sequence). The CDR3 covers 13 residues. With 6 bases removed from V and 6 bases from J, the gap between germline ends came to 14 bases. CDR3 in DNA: TGCAGTGCCTCGTCACCGGTGTCCGGGGAGCTGTTTTTT. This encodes CSASSPVSGELFF.

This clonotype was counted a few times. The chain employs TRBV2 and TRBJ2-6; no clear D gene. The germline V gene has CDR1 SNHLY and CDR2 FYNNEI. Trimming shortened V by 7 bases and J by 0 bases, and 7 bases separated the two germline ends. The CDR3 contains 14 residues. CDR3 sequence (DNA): TGTGCCAGCAACGGACCCTCTGGGGCCAACGTCCTGACTTTC. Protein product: CASNGPSGANVLTF.

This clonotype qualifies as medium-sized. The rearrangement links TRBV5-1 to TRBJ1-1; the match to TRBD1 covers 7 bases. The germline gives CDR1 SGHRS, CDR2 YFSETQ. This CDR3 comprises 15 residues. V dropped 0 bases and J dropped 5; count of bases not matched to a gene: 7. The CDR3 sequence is CASSLVGGEGTEAFF. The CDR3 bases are TGCGCCAGCAGCTTGGTAGGGGGCGAGGGGACTGAAGCTTTCTTT.

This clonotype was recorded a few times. The CDR3 loop reads CSASPSLAGGHTGELFF. CDR3 in DNA: TGCAGTGCCAGCCCCTCCCTAGCGGGAGGGCACACCGGGGAGCTGTTTTTT. The chain carries TRBV20-1 and TRBJ2-2; 12 bases are a match to TRBD2. Germline CDR1 and CDR2: DFQATT and SNEGSKA (reference sequence). V shed 6 bases and J 3 bases; nucleotides not matched to a gene: 11. This CDR3 spans 17 amino acids.

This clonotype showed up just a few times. The CDR3 coding sequence is TGTGCCAGCAGCAAGTTGACCCGACCGACTTCACCCCTCCACTTT. Encoded protein: CASSKLTRPTSPLHF. The chain recombines TRBV5-4 with TRBJ1-6; D is uncertain. The CDR3 covers 15 residues. Trimming cost V 4 bases and J 9 bases, with 17 bases left between them. The germline CDR1 and CDR2 sequences are SGHNT and YYREEE (reference sequence).

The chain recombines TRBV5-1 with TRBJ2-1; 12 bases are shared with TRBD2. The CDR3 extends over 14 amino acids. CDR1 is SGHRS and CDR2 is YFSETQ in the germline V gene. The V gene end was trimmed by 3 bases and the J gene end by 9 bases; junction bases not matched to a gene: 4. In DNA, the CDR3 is TGCGCCAGCAGCTCGAGGACTAGCGGGGTTGAGCAGTTCTTC. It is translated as CASSSRTSGVEQFF.

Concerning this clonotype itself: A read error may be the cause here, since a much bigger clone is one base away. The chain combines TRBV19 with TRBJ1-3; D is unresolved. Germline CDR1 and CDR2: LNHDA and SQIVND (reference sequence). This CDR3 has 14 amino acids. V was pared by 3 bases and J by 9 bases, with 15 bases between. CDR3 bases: TGTGCCAGTAGTATCGGGTCCGCTCTGGGCACCATATATTTT. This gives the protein CASSIGSALGTIYF.

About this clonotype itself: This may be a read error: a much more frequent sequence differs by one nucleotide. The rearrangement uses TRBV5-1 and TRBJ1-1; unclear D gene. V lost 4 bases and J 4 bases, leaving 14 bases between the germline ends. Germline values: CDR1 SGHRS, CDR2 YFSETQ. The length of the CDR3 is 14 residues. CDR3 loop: CASSLPSNGTEAFF. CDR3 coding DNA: TGCGCCAGCAGCCTCCCCTCGAACGGCACTGAAGCTTTCTTT.

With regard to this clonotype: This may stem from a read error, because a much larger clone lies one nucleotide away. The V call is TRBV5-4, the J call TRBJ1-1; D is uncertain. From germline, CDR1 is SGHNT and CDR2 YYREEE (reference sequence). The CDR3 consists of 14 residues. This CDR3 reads CASSLDRANTEASF. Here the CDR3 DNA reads TGTGCCAGCAGCTTGGACCGGGCGAACACTGAAGCTTCCTTT.

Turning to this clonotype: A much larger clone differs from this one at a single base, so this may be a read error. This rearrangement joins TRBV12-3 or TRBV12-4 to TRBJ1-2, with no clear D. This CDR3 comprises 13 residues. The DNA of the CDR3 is TGTGCCAGCAGTTTTGGCGGCCACTATGACTACACCTTC. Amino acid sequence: CASSFGGHYDYTF.